These 17 T cell receptor beta chains were all obtained from the same sample, sequenced in a study of identical twins. One entry per CDR3 protein results from TCRdb running MiXCR on the 5' RACE reads. The repertoire holds 690,000 or so distinct CDR3 sequences, with less than 10% as singletons. A further study also used this sample, focusing on yellow fever vaccine responses in identical twins.

The sample consisted of PBMCs. These receptors came from a woman under 30 in good health.

This clonotype was observed a few times. This sequence joins TRBV2 and TRBJ2-7; TRBD1 aligns across 7 bases. Germline V gene data show CDR1 as SNHLY and CDR2 as FYNNEI. This CDR3 is 14 amino acids long. The V gene end was trimmed by 2 bases and the J gene end by 6 bases; junction bases not matched to a gene: 7. The CDR3 region is CASSESQYRGEQYF. The CDR3 region has the DNA TGTGCCAGCAGTGAATCCCAATACAGGGGCGAGCAGTACTTC.

The V and J genes are TRBV20-1 and TRBJ1-2, with D tentatively TRBD1 (6 bases). Germline lookup yields CDR1 DFQATT and CDR2 SNEGSKA (reference sequence). Deletions cut 7 bases from V and 7 bases from J, with 16 bases between. This CDR3 is 12 amino acids long. This chain's CDR3 is CSVRGAGTGYTF. Written as DNA, the CDR3 is TGCAGTGTCCGGGGGGCGGGAACTGGCTACACCTTC.

V is TRBV7-8 and J is TRBJ2-7, with TRBD2 matching 7 bases. The germline gives CDR1 SGHVS, CDR2 FQNEAQ. This CDR3 contains 15 residues. J lost 3 bases, V lost 2 bases, and 7 bases had no gene match. CDR3 DNA sequence: TGTGCCAGCAGCTTAAGGTCGGGGGGTTACTACGAGCAGTACTTC. Residues: CASSLRSGGYYEQYF.

The rearrangement joins TRBV12-3 or TRBV12-4 to TRBJ2-7; TRBD2 matches 8 bases. V dropped 5 bases and J dropped 2; count of bases not matched to a gene: 8. CDR3 length: 15 residues. CDR3 coding DNA: TGTGCCAGCAGTCCCGGCCTAGCGGGCCCCTACGAGCAGTACTTC. Protein sequence: CASSPGLAGPYEQYF.

This clonotype was picked up a small number of times. The chain is built from TRBV28 and TRBJ2-1, with a possible D match to TRBD2 (6 bases). This CDR3 spans 16 amino acids. V lost 1 base, J lost 5 bases, and 15 bases lay in between. CDR1 is MDHEN and CDR2 is SYDVKM in the germline V gene. As DNA, the CDR3 is TGTGCCAGCAGTTTATATGAGGGAGGAGCAAACAATGAGCAGTTCTTC. It encodes CASSLYEGGANNEQFF. The full variable domain, rest sourced from reference TRBV28 and TRBJ2-1, is DVKVTQSSRYLVKRTGEKVFLECVQDMDHENMFWYRQDPGLGLRLIYFSYDVKMKEKGDIPEGYSVSREKKERFSLILESASTNQTSMYLCASSLYEGGANNEQFFGPGTRLTVL.

Only a few counts were recorded for this clonotype. The J gene is TRBJ1-1, the V gene TRBV6-5; a weak D match, TRBD1 (5 bases). V lost 1 base and J lost 1, with 10 bases in between. The CDR3 length is 15 residues. Germline loops: CDR1 MNHEY, CDR2 SVGAGI. CDR3 sequence: CASSYWGRANTEAFF. The DNA of the CDR3 is TGTGCCAGCAGTTACTGGGGCAGGGCGAACACTGAAGCTTTCTTT.

The rearrangement links TRBV7-9 to TRBJ1-5; D gene ambiguous. V lost 1 base to trimming and J lost 6 bases, with 10 bases between them. The CDR3 consists of 14 residues. Germline lookup yields CDR1 SEHNR and CDR2 FQNEAQ (reference sequence). The DNA of the CDR3 is TGTGCCAGCAGCTTAGAGGATGGGGTTCAGCCCCAGCATTTT. Encoded protein: CASSLEDGVQPQHF. The full variable domain, its missing parts supplied by reference TRBV7-9 and TRBJ1-5, is DTGVSQNPRHKITKRGQNVTFRCDPISEHNRLYWYRQTLGQGPEFLTYFQNEAQLEKSRLLSDRFSAERPKGSFSTLEIQRTEQGDSAMYLCASSLEDGVQPQHFGDGTRLSIL.

The V call is TRBV6-2 or TRBV6-3, the J call TRBJ2-1, with 13 bases aligning to TRBD2. Germline CDR1 is MNHEY and CDR2 is SVGEGT. V dropped 6 bases and J dropped 6; count of bases not matched to a gene: 11. The CDR3 covers 17 residues. In DNA form, the CDR3 reads TGTGCCAGCAGCCCCGCCCAAGGACTAGCGGGAGTCAATGAGCAGTTCTTC. Its protein is CASSPAQGLAGVNEQFF.

This clonotype was observed a few times. Here the CDR3 reads CASSYSREGISSTDTQYF. CDR3 coding DNA: TGTGCCAGCAGTTACTCGAGGGAGGGGATTTCTAGCACAGATACGCAGTATTTT. The rearrangement links TRBV6-5 to TRBJ2-3; 7 bases map to TRBD2. The CDR3 is 18 amino acids. The germline CDR1 and CDR2 sequences are MNHEY and SVGAGI. After removal of 0 bases from V and 0 bases from J, the junction contained 9 bases not matched to a gene.

In its sample, this clonotype was seen a few times. V gene TRBV12-3 or TRBV12-4 combines with J gene TRBJ2-7, with D possibly being TRBD2 (6 bases). There are 14 residues in the CDR3. Trimming took off 7 bases at V and 3 bases at J, with 16 bases between the two ends. The CDR3 is CASMGGTQLYEQYF. The DNA for the CDR3 is TGTGCCAGCATGGGCGGGACGCAGCTCTACGAGCAGTACTTC.

This chain connects TRBV7-8 to TRBJ2-5, with D uncertain. Germline V gives CDR1 SGHVS, CDR2 FQNEAQ. V was cut by 1 base and J by 4 bases, with 10 bases left in between. The length of the CDR3 is 14 residues. In nucleotides, the CDR3 is TGTGCCAGCAGCTTAGGAGTCCTTCCAGAGACCCAGTACTTC. Its translation: CASSLGVLPETQYF.

This clonotype was picked up a small number of times. The J gene is TRBJ2-2, the V gene TRBV29-1, with D perhaps being TRBD1 or TRBD2 (6 bases each). The CDR3 totals 15 residues. V dropped 0 bases and J dropped 4 bases, with 12 bases sitting between them. CDR1 is SQVTM, CDR2 ANQGSEA, per germline. DNA of the CDR3: TGCAGCGTTGAAGAGGGAGGCAGGGGCACCGGGGAGCTGTTTTTT. Protein: CSVEEGGRGTGELFF.

This chain connects TRBV10-3 to TRBJ2-7; no firm D call. The CDR3 length is 14 residues. The V and J ends lost 6 bases and 0 bases respectively, with 12 bases between them. Germline CDR1 is ENHRY and CDR2 is SYGVKD. The CDR3 loop is CAIRPSVSSYEQYF. The DNA for the CDR3 is TGTGCCATCAGGCCCAGCGTGAGCTCCTACGAGCAGTACTTC.

In its sample, this clonotype was seen many times. The chain employs TRBV10-3 and TRBJ2-3; D is ambiguous. Germline CDR1 ENHRY, CDR2 SYGVKD. Trimming removed 1 base from V and 7 bases from J, with 6 bases in between. CDR3 size: 12 residues. CDR3 DNA sequence: TGTGCCATCAGTGAGTTGGGGAATACGCAGTATTTT. Its translation: CAISELGNTQYF.

The V and J genes are TRBV20-1 and TRBJ2-3, with 9 bases that match TRBD2. Germline V gene data show CDR1 as DFQATT and CDR2 as SNEGSKA (reference sequence). Trimming cost V 1 base and J 4 bases; bases outside gene matches: 15. The CDR3 runs 18 residues. CDR3 nucleotide sequence: TGCAGTGCTAGAGGGCTAGCGGGGCGTTACTCGATAGCAGATACGCAGTATTTT. This codes for CSARGLAGRYSIADTQYF.

Written as DNA, the CDR3 is TGTGCCATGGGACAGGGGACTTCTGGGGCCAACGTCCTGACTTTC. Residues: CAMGQGTSGANVLTF. The chain couples TRBV10-3 to TRBJ2-6, with 10 bases that match TRBD1. CDR1 and CDR2 from the germline V gene are ENHRY and SYGVKD. This CDR3 spans 15 amino acids. Trimming took 9 bases from V and 1 from J; bases not matched to a gene: 3.

The gene calls are TRBV11-1 and TRBJ2-1; 15 positions match TRBD2. The trim removed 8 bases at V and 0 bases at J, leaving 17 bases unmatched. CDR1 and CDR2 (germline): SGHAT, FQDESV (reference sequence). The CDR3 is 21 residues long. The CDR3: CASSQPSGTSGGPSSYNEQFF. The CDR3 nucleotides are TGTGCCAGCTCGCAGCCTAGCGGGACTAGCGGGGGGCCGAGCTCCTACAATGAGCAGTTCTTC. The full variable domain, in which reference TRBV11-1 and TRBJ2-1 provide the parts outside the CDR3, is EAEVAQSPRYKITEKSQAVAFWCDPISGHATLYWYRQILGQGPELLVQFQDESVVDDSQLPKDRFSAERLKGVDSTLKIQPAELGDSAMYLCASSQPSGTSGGPSSYNEQFFGPGTRLTVL.